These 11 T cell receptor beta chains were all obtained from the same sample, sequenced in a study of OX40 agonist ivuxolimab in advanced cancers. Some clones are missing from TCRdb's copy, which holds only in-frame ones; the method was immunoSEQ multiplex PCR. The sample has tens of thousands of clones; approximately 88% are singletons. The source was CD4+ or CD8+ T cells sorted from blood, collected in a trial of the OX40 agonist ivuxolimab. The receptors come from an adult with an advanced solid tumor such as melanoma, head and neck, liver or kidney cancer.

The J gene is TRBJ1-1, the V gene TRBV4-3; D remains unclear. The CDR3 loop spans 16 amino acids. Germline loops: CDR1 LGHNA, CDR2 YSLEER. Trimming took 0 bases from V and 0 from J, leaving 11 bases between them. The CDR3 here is CASSQDLKIMNTEAFF. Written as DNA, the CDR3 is TGCGCCAGCAGCCAAGATCTGAAGATCATGAACACTGAAGCTTTCTTT.

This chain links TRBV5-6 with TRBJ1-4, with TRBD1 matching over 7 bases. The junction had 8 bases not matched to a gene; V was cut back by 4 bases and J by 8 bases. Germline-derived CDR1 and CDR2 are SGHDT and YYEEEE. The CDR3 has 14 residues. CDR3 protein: CASSRTGGQEKLFF. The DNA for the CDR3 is TGTGCCAGCAGCCGGACAGGCGGTCAGGAAAAACTGTTTTTT.

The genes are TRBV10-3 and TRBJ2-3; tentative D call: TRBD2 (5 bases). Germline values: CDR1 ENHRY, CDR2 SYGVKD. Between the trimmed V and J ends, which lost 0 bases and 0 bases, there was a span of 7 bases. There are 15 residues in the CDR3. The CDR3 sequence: CAISESRVSTDTQYF. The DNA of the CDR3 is TGTGCCATCAGTGAGTCGAGGGTTAGCACAGATACGCAGTATTTT.

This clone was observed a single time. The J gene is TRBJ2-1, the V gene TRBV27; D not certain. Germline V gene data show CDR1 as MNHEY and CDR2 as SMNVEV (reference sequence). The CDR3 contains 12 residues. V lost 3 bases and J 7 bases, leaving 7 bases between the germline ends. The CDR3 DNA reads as TGTGCCAGCAGTTTGGGGATGAATGAGCAGTTCTTC. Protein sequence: CASSLGMNEQFF.

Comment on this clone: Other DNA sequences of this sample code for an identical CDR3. In DNA, the CDR3 is TGCGCCAGCAGCCAAGGTGGGCAGCTCTACGAGCAGTACTTC. It translates to CASSQGGQLYEQYF. The gene calls are TRBV4-1 and TRBJ2-7; D is unclear. From germline, CDR1 is MGHRA and CDR2 YSYEKL. Trimming took off 1 base at V and 3 bases at J, with 10 bases between the two ends. The CDR3 totals 14 residues.

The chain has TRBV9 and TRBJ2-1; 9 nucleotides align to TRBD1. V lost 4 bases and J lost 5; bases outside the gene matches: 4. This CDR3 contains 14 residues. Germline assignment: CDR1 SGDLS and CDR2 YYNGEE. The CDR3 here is CASSTGQGHNEQFF. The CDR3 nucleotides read TGTGCCAGCAGCACGGGACAGGGACACAATGAGCAGTTCTTC.

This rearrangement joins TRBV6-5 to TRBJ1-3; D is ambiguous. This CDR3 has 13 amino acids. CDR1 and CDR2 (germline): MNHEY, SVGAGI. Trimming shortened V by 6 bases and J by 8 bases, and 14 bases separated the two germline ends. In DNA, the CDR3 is TGTGCCAGCAGACGGACCGGAGCGGACACCATATATTTT. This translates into CASRRTGADTIYF.

CDR3 amino acids: CASSLDRDQPQHF. The CDR3 coding sequence is TGTGCCAGCAGCCTTGACAGGGATCAGCCCCAGCATTTT. The rearrangement joins TRBV7-3 to TRBJ1-5; 7 nucleotides agree with TRBD1. The CDR3 sequence is 13 residues long. Germline V CDR1 and CDR2: SGHTA, FQGTGA. Trimming took 5 bases from V and 5 from J; bases not matched to a gene: 3.

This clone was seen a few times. DNA of the CDR3: TGTGCCAGCAGTTTAGTCGGGGTCCTCCGGGATACGCAGTATTTT. Protein: CASSLVGVLRDTQYF. This rearrangement joins TRBV27 to TRBJ2-3, with a possible D match to TRBD2 (5 bases). The CDR3 sequence is 15 residues long. Germline V CDR1 and CDR2: MNHEY, SMNVEV (reference sequence). Between the trimmed V and J ends, which lost 2 bases and 6 bases, there was a span of 15 bases.

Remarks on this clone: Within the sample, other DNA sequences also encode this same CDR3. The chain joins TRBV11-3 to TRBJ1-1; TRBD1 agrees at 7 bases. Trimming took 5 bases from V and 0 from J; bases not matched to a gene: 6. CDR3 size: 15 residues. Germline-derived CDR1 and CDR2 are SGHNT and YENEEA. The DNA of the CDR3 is TGTGCCAGCAGCCCGGGGACAGCAATGAACACTGAAGCTTTCTTT. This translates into CASSPGTAMNTEAFF.

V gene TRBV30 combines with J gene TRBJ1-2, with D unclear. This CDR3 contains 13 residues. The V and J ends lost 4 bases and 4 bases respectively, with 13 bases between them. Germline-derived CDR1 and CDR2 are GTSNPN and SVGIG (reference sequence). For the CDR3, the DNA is TGTGCCTGGACTCCCCCCGGGAGCTATGGCTACACCTTC. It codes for CAWTPPGSYGYTF.